This T cell receptor (beta chain) comes out of a study of T cells in Graves' hyperthyroidism and ophthalmopathy. Turning to the study itself: Initial diagnosis, before any treatment, was when peripheral blood was collected.

Study-level points and caveats: Ophthalmopathy, which appeared later, was predicted by the model a median around 6.9 months before onset.

RNA transcripts gave rise to amplified TCR beta CDR3 regions. HTBI primers were used for first-round RT-PCR of the TCR CDR3. TCRdb itself ran the multiplex PCR reads through MiXCR, one entry per CDR3 protein. The sample has approximately 700,000 distinct CDR3 sequences, approximately 16% seen once. Comments on this clonotype: The antigen is undetermined.

Sequencing input: blood. The TCR was taken from a man aged 18 to 29 with Graves' hyperthyroidism.

The CDR3 reads CASTTSGHSSYNEQFF. In DNA, the CDR3 is TGCGCCAGCACGACTAGCGGTCACAGCTCCTACAATGAGCAGTTCTTC. The rearrangement uses TRBV5-1 and TRBJ2-1; 9 bases line up with TRBD2. Trimming took 6 bases from V and 0 from J; bases not matched to a gene: 7. Germline CDR1 and CDR2: SGHRS and YFSETQ. The CDR3 extends over 16 amino acids.